This T cell receptor beta chain was observed in a study of CD8+CD57+ T cells in acquired aplastic anemia. V gave up 1 base and J gave up 7 bases; unmatched junction bases: 8. The CDR3 has 15 amino acids. Germline loops: CDR1 KGHSH, CDR2 LQKENI. CD8+CD57+ cell expansion had been shown by flow cytometry in patients chosen for sequencing. Genomic DNA, the template, was used for profiling of the TCR beta VDJ and CDR3. TCRdb re-analysed the reads in MiXCR, keeping a single row per CDR3 protein. The sample yields over 150,000 distinct CDR3 sequences, under 55% seen once. J is TRBJ2-7 and V is TRBV18, with TRBD1 matching 9 bases. The specimen was sorted CD4+, CD8+, or CD8+CD57+ T cells (not recorded which) from PBMCs. This clonotype originated in a human donor with aplastic anemia. The CDR3 is CASSPRVQGAREQYF. CDR3 DNA sequence: TGTGCCAGCTCACCACGCGTACAGGGGGCGCGGGAGCAGTACTTC.